These T cell receptor beta chains were read from a single sample in a study of T-cell memory formation after mild COVID-19. TCRdb re-derived calls from the 5' RACE reads in MiXCR, one entry per CDR3 protein. The sample yields over 55,000 distinct CDR3 sequences, 12% seen once. Sequences were obtained from PBMCs or a T cell subset sorted from them (not recorded which). These receptors all come from a man younger than 35 who had mild COVID-19 (a few samples of this study predate the infection). Cell type and time point are not known. Each CDR3 is given with its conserved first and last residue. The order of the fields is CDR3 protein, clone size, V gene, J gene. Size is omitted from some rows. Given values are once, few, many or a class for expanded clones.

CASRHGQGSYEQFF	.	TRBV7-8	TRBJ2-1
CASSLGGGGYNEQFF	few	TRBV11-2	TRBJ2-1
CASRRGGAGNTIYF	few	TRBV14	TRBJ1-3
CASSLSQGQGAKNIQYF	many	TRBV7-2	TRBJ2-4
CSAREGGNTEAFF	.	TRBV20-1	TRBJ1-1
CASSIDTGGPTEAFF	few	TRBV19	TRBJ1-1
CSARGRAGGRETQYF	few	TRBV20-1	TRBJ2-5
CASSSTRGNTEAFF	few	TRBV12-3/TRBV12-4	TRBJ1-1
CASSPGGQVAQQYF	many	TRBV5-8	TRBJ2-7
CASSQEDYNSPLHF	many	TRBV4-3	TRBJ1-6
CASSYSEARPQHF	many	TRBV6-2/TRBV6-3	TRBJ1-5
CSARSGSTDTQYF	.	TRBV20-1	TRBJ2-3
CSADRGANGYTF	.	TRBV20-1	TRBJ1-2
CASSRTSSSYNEQFF	.	TRBV6-5	TRBJ2-1
CASSDTGVDEKLFF	few	TRBV9	TRBJ1-4
CASTVTAYQPQHF	.	TRBV10-2	TRBJ1-5
CSARLPGLYEDQETQYF	few	TRBV20-1	TRBJ2-5
CASSSAGGSYNEQFF	.	TRBV7-3	TRBJ2-1
CASSPGTSGGEETQYF	.	TRBV5-4	TRBJ2-5
CASSQDRSTDTQYF	few	TRBV7-2	TRBJ2-3
CASSKGSETQYF	few	TRBV2	TRBJ2-5
CASSFPRGRGPQHF	few	TRBV5-8	TRBJ1-5
CASTKPGPPSTPNTGELFF	few	TRBV7-3	TRBJ2-2
CATSDKGQETQYF	few	TRBV24-1	TRBJ2-5
CSAQGGTSKGSTDTQYF	.	TRBV20-1	TRBJ2-3
CASSPPPPGELFF	.	TRBV18	TRBJ2-2
CASSQETSGGYNEQFF	medium-sized	TRBV4-3	TRBJ2-1
CASSLRAGLQPQHF	few	TRBV11-3	TRBJ1-5
CAIRQGSYEQYF	many	TRBV10-3	TRBJ2-7
CASRVPTLGDNEQFF	few	TRBV6-6	TRBJ2-1
CASSQNRVDTQYF	.	TRBV4-1	TRBJ2-3
CATISGRITDTQYF	.	TRBV12-3/TRBV12-4	TRBJ2-3
CASSERGGPTFTDTQYF	.	TRBV25-1	TRBJ2-3
CASSLDLAKQETQYF	.	TRBV11-3	TRBJ2-5
CASSPPQGSELFF	.	TRBV11-2	TRBJ2-2
CASSRQYEQYF	.	TRBV3-1	TRBJ2-7
CASSPPGPGSGTGELFF	many	TRBV18	TRBJ2-2
CASSRGQDRGTQYF	few	TRBV5-1	TRBJ2-5
CASSPFGTVNTEAFF	.	TRBV7-9	TRBJ1-1
CASRREPGGSGTGELFF	many	TRBV5-1	TRBJ2-2
CASSPSRGNTIYF	.	TRBV7-6	TRBJ1-3
CASSQGRLNEQYF	few	TRBV28	TRBJ2-7
CASSLGQGDEQYF	many	TRBV7-2	TRBJ2-7
CASSRPLGAGGTDTQYF	many	TRBV6-5	TRBJ2-3
CSAPGQRQETQYF	once	TRBV20-1	TRBJ2-5
CASSHSTGVAGNEQFF	.	TRBV3-1	TRBJ2-1
CATSERVSLADTQYF	.	TRBV15	TRBJ2-3
CASRRVQRGVNVYNEQFF	.	TRBV12-3/TRBV12-4	TRBJ2-1
CSVAEGRGTEAFF	.	TRBV29-1	TRBJ1-1
CATSRAGEGSDTQYF	few	TRBV15	TRBJ2-3
CASSQSAGLGTDTQYF	.	TRBV4-1	TRBJ2-3
CASSSTGAGEKLFF	once	TRBV5-5	TRBJ1-4
CASSLAQKWDGYTF	.	TRBV5-1	TRBJ1-2
CASSPDDGQDSLHF	.	TRBV9	TRBJ1-6
CASRTSGSNTGELFF	many	TRBV12-3/TRBV12-4	TRBJ2-2
CASSFGGTVNTEAFF	many	TRBV12-3/TRBV12-4	TRBJ1-1
CASSQKQGGFYEQYF	many	TRBV11-2	TRBJ2-7
CASRHRGRLGYTF	.	TRBV2	TRBJ1-2